This T cell receptor beta chain appears in the sequencing data of a study of cytomegalovirus exposure and HLA in healthy donors. Study-wide results and limits: High specificity and sensitivity for cytomegalovirus status were reported for the classifier. The authors enumerated roughly 180 TCR beta chains as linked to cytomegalovirus. The CMV antigen specificity of a few CMV-associated chains was confirmed through in vitro analysis.

Separation from the roughly 690-subject first cohort characterized the roughly 120-subject validation cohort, to which the donors belonged. This CDR3 region has 13 residues. Germline values: CDR1 MNHEY, CDR2 SMNVEV (reference sequence). With 7 bases clipped from V and 2 bases from J, the junction kept 5 bases outside the gene matches. Sequencing was performed with immunoSEQ multiplex PCR; in TCRdb, only in-frame clones are kept and a portion is missing. The sample gives 260,000 or so clones, around nine tenths of which show up once; 2% to 3% is in the top ten. Concerning this clone: Its antigen remains unknown.

Source material: PBMCs. The clonotype originates from a man aged 18-30 years in good health and CMV-seronegative. The V and J genes are TRBV27 and TRBJ2-7; TRBD1 matches 7 bases. The CDR3 is CASKNQGAYEQYF. CDR3 nucleotides: TGTGCCAGCAAAAATCAGGGGGCCTACGAGCAGTACTTC.